A selection of T cell receptor beta chains follows, all from one sample in a study of blood T cells in healthy people across ages. Each CDR3 protein is one row after TCRdb ran MiXCR on the 5' RACE reads. The table shows fewer than 800,000 distinct CDR3 sequences, with 32% occurring only once. The sequenced sample was blood. These receptors were obtained from a woman of 80 years or more in good health. The CDR3 runs from the conserved cysteine through the conserved F or W. The D gene is left open where the match is weak. Size values are once, few and many counts, or a class for expanded clones, and some rows have none.

.	TRBV10-3	many	TRBJ1-1	TGTGCCATCAGTGAGCGGGTCGGTGAAGCTTTCTTT	CAISERVGEAFF
TRBD1	TRBV10-3	.	TRBJ1-1	TGTGCCATCAGCGGACAGGGAGACACTGAAGCTTTCTTT	CAISGQGDTEAFF
.	TRBV12-3/TRBV12-4	many	TRBJ1-5	TGTGCCAGCAGTTTAGCGCTGGGGGCCCATCAGCCCCAGCATTTT	CASSLALGAHQPQHF
.	TRBV7-2	.	TRBJ2-2	TGTGCCAGCACCTCCATTGCGGGGTTGGACGGCGGGGAGCTGTTTTTT	CASTSIAGLDGGELFF
.	TRBV4-1	.	TRBJ1-5	TGCGCCAGCAGCCAGCTGACCCCAGGGGATTATAGCAATCAGCCCCAGCATTTT	CASSQLTPGDYSNQPQHF
TRBD1	TRBV27	many	TRBJ1-2	TGTGCCAGCAGCTCCCGACAGGGCTATGGCTACACCTTC	CASSSRQGYGYTF
.	TRBV7-9	few	TRBJ2-5	TGTGCCAGCGCTCAGACCCGGGAGACCCAGTACTTC	CASAQTRETQYF
TRBD2	TRBV5-1	.	TRBJ2-5	TGCGCCAGCCACGAACCGAGCGGGACCAATGAGCAGTACTTC	CASHEPSGTNEQYF
TRBD1	TRBV6-1	.	TRBJ2-2	TGTGCCAGCAATCCGGGACAGGGTTTCGGGGAGCTGTTTTTT	CASNPGQGFGELFF
TRBD1	TRBV6-5	once	TRBJ2-7	TGTGCCAGCAGTTACTCTGGACAGGGGCCCCACGAGCAGTACTTC	CASSYSGQGPHEQYF
.	TRBV20-1	.	TRBJ1-5	TGCAGTGCTAGACAAGGGCTAAATCAGCCCCAGCATTTT	CSARQGLNQPQHF
.	TRBV12-3/TRBV12-4	many	TRBJ1-2	TGTGCCAGCAGTTCTATGTGGCAGAACTATGGCTACACCTTC	CASSSMWQNYGYTF
TRBD1	TRBV9	.	TRBJ2-2	TGTGCCAGCAGCCCCCGACAGGGAGTAGCCGGGGAGCTGTTTTTT	CASSPRQGVAGELFF
.	TRBV6-1	.	TRBJ2-5	TGTGCCAGCAGTCCCAATACCCGGCCCGGACCAGCGCAAGAGACCCAGTACTTC	CASSPNTRPGPAQETQYF
.	TRBV30	few	TRBJ1-5	TGTGCCTGGAGTGTACCAATGCTAAGGGGCCAGCCCCAGCATTTT	CAWSVPMLRGQPQHF
TRBD2	TRBV5-1	many	TRBJ2-7	TGCGCCAGCAGTCTAGCGGGGGGATTCTACGAGCAGTACTTC	CASSLAGGFYEQYF
.	TRBV5-5	.	TRBJ2-2	TGTGCCAGCAGCTTGGGCGCGAACACCGGGGAGCTGTTTTTT	CASSLGANTGELFF
TRBD1	TRBV29-1	many	TRBJ2-4	TGCAGCGGAAGGACAGGGAGCCACATTCAGTACTTC	CSGRTGSHIQYF
.	TRBV6-6	.	TRBJ2-7	TGTGCCGGCAGGCCGAAACGGGACGGAGGCTACGAGCAGTACTTC	CAGRPKRDGGYEQYF
TRBD1	TRBV3-1	many	TRBJ2-3	TGTGCCAGCAGCCCGAGGGACAGGATCCGCACAGATACGCAGTATTTT	CASSPRDRIRTDTQYF
TRBD1	TRBV28	many	TRBJ2-2	TGTGCCAGCAGACGAGACAGGGACACCGGGGAGCTGTTTTTT	CASRRDRDTGELFF
.	TRBV9	.	TRBJ2-7	TGTGCCAGCAGCGTATACTCGGGTGGCGAGCAGTACTTC	CASSVYSGGEQYF
.	TRBV29-1	.	TRBJ2-7	TGCAGCGTTGTAAGTGCCAGCTACGAGCAGTACTTC	CSVVSASYEQYF
.	TRBV14	few	TRBJ2-3	TGTGCCAGCAGCCTCCAGGCGGGATGGGGTACAGATACGCAGTATTTT	CASSLQAGWGTDTQYF
.	TRBV23-1	few	TRBJ2-1	TGCGCCAGCAGTCACCGCCTAGTACCCAATGAGCAGTTCTTC	CASSHRLVPNEQFF
TRBD2	TRBV12-3/TRBV12-4	.	TRBJ2-1	TGTGCCAGCAGTTCCAAGCGGGGGGTATTTGGCAATGAGCAGTTCTTC	CASSSKRGVFGNEQFF
TRBD1	TRBV7-3	many	TRBJ2-4	TGTGCCAGCAGCTCGGGACAGGTCGGCAAAAACATTCAGTACTTC	CASSSGQVGKNIQYF
.	TRBV7-3	.	TRBJ2-1	TGTGCCAGCAGCTCAGCAGGCTCCTACAATGAGCAGTTCTTC	CASSSAGSYNEQFF
TRBD1	TRBV2	many	TRBJ2-7	TGTGCCAGCAGCTCGGACAGGGGGATGTACGAGCAGTACTTC	CASSSDRGMYEQYF
.	TRBV6-2/TRBV6-3	many	TRBJ2-3	TGTGCCAGCAAAGCGAACAGACGCACAGATACGCAGTATTTT	CASKANRRTDTQYF
.	TRBV27	few	TRBJ2-5	TGTGCCAGCAGTCCGCTTACGGGACTGATGAATGAGCAGTACTTC	CASSPLTGLMNEQYF
.	TRBV4-2	few	TRBJ2-3	TGTGCCAGCAGCCAAGATTACGGGGCTAGCACAGATACGCAGTATTTT	CASSQDYGASTDTQYF
.	TRBV19	.	TRBJ1-2	TGTGCCAGTATCAGGGATACGGACTATGGCCACACCTTC	CASIRDTDYGHTF
.	TRBV9	few	TRBJ1-3	TGTGCCAGCAGCGCAGGGGTAGGAAACACCATATATTTT	CASSAGVGNTIYF
.	TRBV29-1	.	TRBJ2-4	TGCAGCGTTGCGGTGGGAGATGGGCAGTACTTC	CSVAVGDGQYF
TRBD1	TRBV28	.	TRBJ2-3	TGTGCCAGCAGTTCTCCGGCCACAGGGGGAGGCACAGATACGCAGTATTTT	CASSSPATGGGTDTQYF
.	TRBV30	.	TRBJ1-1	TGTGCCTGGACTGGCAGGGCGAACACTGAAGCTTTCTTT	CAWTGRANTEAFF
.	TRBV7-9	.	TRBJ1-5	TGTGCCAGCAGTCCCAGTGGGGCCCTAAATCAGCCCCAGCATTTT	CASSPSGALNQPQHF
.	TRBV24-1	many	TRBJ2-3	TGTGCCACCAGTGATCCCTTCGACAGGGATACGCAGTATTTT	CATSDPFDRDTQYF
.	TRBV19	.	TRBJ1-5	TGTGCCAGTAGTAAATATTCGGAAAGCAATCAGCCCCAGCATTTT	CASSKYSESNQPQHF
TRBD1	TRBV27	many	TRBJ2-7	TGTGCCAGCAGTCCCCGGGACAGGGACGAGCAGTACTTC	CASSPRDRDEQYF
.	TRBV20-1	many	TRBJ2-1	TGCAGTGCTAGAGGCGCGCAAGGGTCGTTCTTC	CSARGAQGSFF
TRBD2	TRBV12-5	many	TRBJ2-5	TGTGCTAGTGGTTTGCCTTGGGGACTAGCGGGGAACCAAGAGACCCAGTACTTC	CASGLPWGLAGNQETQYF
.	TRBV7-2	many	TRBJ2-1	TGTGCCAGCAGCCGACCGGGGATCTATGAGCAGTTCTTC	CASSRPGIYEQFF
TRBD2	TRBV28	once	TRBJ2-3	TGTGCCGGCAGTCCAGGGACTAGCGGCTACACAGATACGCAGTATTTT	CAGSPGTSGYTDTQYF
.	TRBV30	.	TRBJ1-4	TGTGCCTGGAGTCCGAACAGGTCAACTAATGAAAAACTGTTTTTT	CAWSPNRSTNEKLFF
.	TRBV2	many	TRBJ1-2	TGTGCCAGCAGTGCTGACAGCTCGCGCGGCTACACCTTC	CASSADSSRGYTF
TRBD1	TRBV30	.	TRBJ1-2	TGTGCCTGGAGTAGACTCGGACAGGGTAACACCTTC	CAWSRLGQGNTF
TRBD2	TRBV20-1	many	TRBJ2-5	TGCAGTGCGATCCGGGCTAGCGGGGGGGCAGAAGAGACCCAGTACTTC	CSAIRASGGAEETQYF
TRBD1	TRBV7-3	many	TRBJ2-1	TGTGCCAGCAGCGACTCGGGACAGGGTGGGGATGAGCAGTTCTTC	CASSDSGQGGDEQFF
.	TRBV21-1	many	TRBJ2-1	TGTGCCAGCAGCATAGGAGGACCCCACAGGTACAATGAGCAGTTCTTC	CASSIGGPHRYNEQFF
.	TRBV4-2	many	TRBJ2-3	TGTGCCAGCAGCCAGGTCCCTATTAGCACAGATACGCAGTATTTT	CASSQVPISTDTQYF
TRBD2	TRBV12-3/TRBV12-4	.	TRBJ2-5	TGTGCCAGCAGTTCGCGGACTAGCGGGAGGTTGGAGACCCAGTACTTC	CASSSRTSGRLETQYF
.	TRBV5-1	.	TRBJ2-5	TGCGCCAGCAGCCCACAGGGCGTCAATGGAGAGACCCAGTACTTC	CASSPQGVNGETQYF
TRBD1	TRBV19	few	TRBJ2-7	TGTGCCAGTAGTTCTTACGGACAGGGGGCGTACGAGCAGTACTTC	CASSSYGQGAYEQYF
.	TRBV6-2/TRBV6-3	few	TRBJ1-1	TGTGCCAGCAGTTACTCCACAGAAGTGGGGAAGACAGGCACTGAAGCTTTCTTT	CASSYSTEVGKTGTEAFF
.	TRBV2	.	TRBJ1-4	TGTGCCAGTCACCCCGGGGGCGCGGTCGTTAATGAAAAACTGTTTTTT	CASHPGGAVVNEKLFF